The present T cell receptor beta chain was sequenced within a study of T cell changes during pregnancy in multiple sclerosis. Libraries were prepared by immunoSEQ multiplex PCR; TCRdb keeps only in-frame clonotypes and omits some of them. The sample lists roughly 70,000 clones, around 92% occurring once. V shed 3 bases, J shed 5 bases, and the junction held 7 bases outside the gene matches. The CDR3 contains 16 residues. Germline CDR1 reads SGHVS; CDR2 reads FNYEAQ. The chain joins TRBV7-6 to TRBJ2-2; TRBD2 aligns across 9 bases. The sequenced sample was peripheral blood, obtained in the first trimester of pregnancy. The TCR was taken from a female donor with multiple sclerosis, enrolled in a pregnancy study. For the CDR3, the DNA is TGTGCCAGCAGCTTTGTAGCGGGAGTATTTACCGGGGAGCTGTTTTTT. It is translated as CASSFVAGVFTGELFF.